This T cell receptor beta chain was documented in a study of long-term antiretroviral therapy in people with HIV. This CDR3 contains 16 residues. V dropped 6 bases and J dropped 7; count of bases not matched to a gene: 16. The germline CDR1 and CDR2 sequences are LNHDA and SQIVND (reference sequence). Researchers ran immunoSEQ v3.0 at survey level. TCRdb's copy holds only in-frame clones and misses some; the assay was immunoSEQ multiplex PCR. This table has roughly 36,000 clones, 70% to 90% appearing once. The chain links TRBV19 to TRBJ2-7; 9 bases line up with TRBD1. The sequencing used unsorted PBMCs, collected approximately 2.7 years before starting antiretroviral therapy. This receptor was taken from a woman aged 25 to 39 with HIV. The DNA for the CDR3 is TGTGCCAGTAGACCCCCCGGAGACAGGGGGTTGAGGGAGCAGTACTTC. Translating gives CASRPPGDRGLREQYF. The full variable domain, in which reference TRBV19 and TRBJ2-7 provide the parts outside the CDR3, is DGGITQSPKYLFRKEGQNVTLSCEQNLNHDAMYWYRQDPGQGLRLIYYSQIVNDFQKGDIAEGYSVSREKKESFPLTVTSAQKNPTAFYLCASRPPGDRGLREQYFGPGTRLTVT.